This TCR beta chain was captured by sequencing in a study of Graves' ophthalmopathy and Graves' hyperthyroidism. Amplification from RNA transcripts yielded the TCR beta CDR3 regions. First-round RT-PCR relied on HTBI primers, and a second-round multiplex PCR came next. TCRdb analysed the multiplex PCR reads with MiXCR anew, one entry per CDR3 protein. The data show 240,000 or so distinct CDR3 sequences, approximately 42% seen once. This clonotype was picked up a small number of times. Germline CDR1 KGHSH, CDR2 LQKENI. There are 14 residues in the CDR3. Trimming pared 0 bases from V and 4 bases from J, leaving 9 bases between. Other autoimmune diseases, uncontrolled infections, pregnancy or lactation ruled patients out of participation.

This TCR came from an adult man with Graves' ophthalmopathy. The chain is built from TRBV18 and TRBJ1-2; D gene uncertain. Material for sequencing was peripheral blood. The CDR3, as DNA: TGTGCCAGCTCACCACCGGAGCAATTCTATGGCTACACCTTC. It codes for CASSPPEQFYGYTF.